This paragraph covers one T cell receptor beta chain sequence. PCR employed 60 Vbeta and 13 Jbeta primers. The assay was immunoSEQ multiplex PCR, and TCRdb's table has in-frame clones only and misses some. In the table there are over 85,000 clones, 55% to 80% of which are singletons. These data belong to a study of cytomegalovirus exposure and HLA in healthy donors. This CDR3 comprises 15 residues. CDR1 and CDR2 from the germline V gene are MNHEY and SMNVEV (reference sequence). V was clipped by 2 bases and J by 8 bases, with 13 bases between them. The chain carries TRBV27 and TRBJ1-6, with no clear D. This clonotype was obtained from a man between 40 and 49 years old in good health and CMV-seronegative. The source material was PBMCs. The CDR3 protein is CASSLVAVQDSPLHF. CDR3 nucleotide sequence: TGTGCCAGCAGTTTAGTGGCCGTTCAGGATTCACCCCTCCACTTT.